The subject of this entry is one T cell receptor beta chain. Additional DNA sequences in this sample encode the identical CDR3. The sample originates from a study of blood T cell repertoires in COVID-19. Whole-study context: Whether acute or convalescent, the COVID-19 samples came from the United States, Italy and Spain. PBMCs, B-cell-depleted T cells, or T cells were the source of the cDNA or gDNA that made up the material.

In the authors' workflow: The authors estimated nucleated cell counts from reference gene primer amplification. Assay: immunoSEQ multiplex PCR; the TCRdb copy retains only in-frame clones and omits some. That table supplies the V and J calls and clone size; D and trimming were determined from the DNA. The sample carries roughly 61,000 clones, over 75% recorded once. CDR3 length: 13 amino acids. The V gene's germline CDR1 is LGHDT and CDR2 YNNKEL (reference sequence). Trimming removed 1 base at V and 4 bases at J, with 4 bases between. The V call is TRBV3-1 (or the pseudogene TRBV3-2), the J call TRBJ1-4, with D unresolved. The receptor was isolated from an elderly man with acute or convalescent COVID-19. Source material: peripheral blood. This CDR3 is CASSQVLNEKLFF. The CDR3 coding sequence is TGTGCCAGCAGCCAAGTCCTTAATGAAAAACTGTTTTTT.